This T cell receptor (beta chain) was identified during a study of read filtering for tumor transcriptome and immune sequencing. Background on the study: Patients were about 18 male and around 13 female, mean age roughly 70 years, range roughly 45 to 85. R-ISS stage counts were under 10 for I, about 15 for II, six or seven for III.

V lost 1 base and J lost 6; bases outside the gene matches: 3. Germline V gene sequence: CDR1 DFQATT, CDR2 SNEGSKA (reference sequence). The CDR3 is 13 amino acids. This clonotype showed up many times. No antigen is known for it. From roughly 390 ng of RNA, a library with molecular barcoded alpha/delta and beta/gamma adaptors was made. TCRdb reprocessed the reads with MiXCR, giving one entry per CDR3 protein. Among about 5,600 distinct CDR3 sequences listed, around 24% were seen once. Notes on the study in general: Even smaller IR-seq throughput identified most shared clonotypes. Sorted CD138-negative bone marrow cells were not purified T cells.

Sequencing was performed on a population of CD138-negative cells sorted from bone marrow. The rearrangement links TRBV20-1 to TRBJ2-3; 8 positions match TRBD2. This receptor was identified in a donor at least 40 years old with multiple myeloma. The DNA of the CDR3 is TGCAGTGCTAGAGTAGCGGGGTTTGATACGCAGTATTTT. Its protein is CSARVAGFDTQYF.